Listed here is a single TCR beta chain. These data originate in a study of blood T cell repertoires in COVID-19. Across the study: Acute and convalescent COVID-19 samples came from the United States, Italy and Spain. PBMCs, B-cell-depleted T cells, or T cells were the source of the cDNA or gDNA that made up the material.

Original processing notes: By means of reference gene primer amplification, nucleated cell counts were estimated. Data came from immunoSEQ multiplex PCR; TCRdb stores just in-frame clones and leaves some out. From that table come the V and J calls and clone size; the DNA was used to work out D and trimming. The sample lists 80,000 to 95,000 clones, about 90% seen once, with approximately 17% in the top ten. There are 15 residues in the CDR3. V was clipped by 1 base and J by 3 bases, with 13 bases between them. Germline lookup yields CDR1 LGHDT and CDR2 YNNKEL (reference sequence). This receptor was identified in a human donor in a cohort sampled during active COVID-19. Sequenced material: peripheral blood. The chain combines TRBV3-1 (or the pseudogene TRBV3-2) with TRBJ2-7; D might be TRBD1 (5 bases). Here the CDR3 DNA reads TGTGCCAGCAGCCAAGTATCCAGGGCCGACTACGAGCAGTACTTC. Translating it yields CASSQVSRADYEQYF.